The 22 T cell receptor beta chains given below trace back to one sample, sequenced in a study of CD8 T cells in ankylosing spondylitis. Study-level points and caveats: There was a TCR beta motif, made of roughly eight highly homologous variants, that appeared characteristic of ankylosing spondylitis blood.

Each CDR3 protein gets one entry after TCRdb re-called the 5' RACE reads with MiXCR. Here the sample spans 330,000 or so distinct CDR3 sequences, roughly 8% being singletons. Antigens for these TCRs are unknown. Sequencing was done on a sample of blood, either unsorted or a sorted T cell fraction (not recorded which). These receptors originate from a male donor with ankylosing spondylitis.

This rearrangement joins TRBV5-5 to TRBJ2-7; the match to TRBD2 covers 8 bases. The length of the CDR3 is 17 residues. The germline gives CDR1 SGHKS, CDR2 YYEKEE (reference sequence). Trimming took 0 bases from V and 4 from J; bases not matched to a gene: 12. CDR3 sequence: CASSLVHKGLVRYEQYF. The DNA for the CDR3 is TGTGCCAGCAGCTTGGTGCATAAGGGACTAGTGAGATACGAGCAGTACTTC. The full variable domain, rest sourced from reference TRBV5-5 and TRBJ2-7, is DAGVTQSPTHLIKTRGQQVTLRCSPISGHKSVSWYQQVLGQGPQFIFQYYEKEERGRGNFPDRFSARQFPNYSSELNVNALLLGDSALYLCASSLVHKGLVRYEQYFGPGTRLTVT.

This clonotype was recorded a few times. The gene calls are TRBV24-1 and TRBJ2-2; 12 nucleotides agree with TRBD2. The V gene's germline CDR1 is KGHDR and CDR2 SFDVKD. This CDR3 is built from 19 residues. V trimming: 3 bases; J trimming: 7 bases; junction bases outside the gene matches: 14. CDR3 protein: CATSDPAPKTSGSVGELFF. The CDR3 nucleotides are TGTGCCACCAGTGATCCCGCGCCAAAGACTAGCGGGAGCGTCGGGGAGCTGTTTTTT.

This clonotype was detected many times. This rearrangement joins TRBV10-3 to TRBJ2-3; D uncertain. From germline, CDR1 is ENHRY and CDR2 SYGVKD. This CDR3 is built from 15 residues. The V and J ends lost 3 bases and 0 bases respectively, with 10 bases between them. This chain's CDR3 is CAISDGPSSTDTQYF. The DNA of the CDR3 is TGTGCCATCAGTGACGGACCTTCTAGCACAGATACGCAGTATTTT.

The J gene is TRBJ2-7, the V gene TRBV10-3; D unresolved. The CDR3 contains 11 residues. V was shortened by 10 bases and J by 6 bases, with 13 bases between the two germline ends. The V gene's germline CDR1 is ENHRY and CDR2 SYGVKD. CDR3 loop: CATMRTVEQYF. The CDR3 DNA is TGTGCCACGATGAGAACAGTCGAGCAGTACTTC.

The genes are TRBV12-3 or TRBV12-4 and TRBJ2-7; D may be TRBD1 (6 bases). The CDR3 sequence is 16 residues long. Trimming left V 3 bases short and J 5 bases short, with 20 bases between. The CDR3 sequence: CASSFPGGRGKNEQYF. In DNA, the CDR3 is TGTGCCAGCAGTTTTCCTGGCGGCAGGGGAAAAAACGAGCAGTACTTC.

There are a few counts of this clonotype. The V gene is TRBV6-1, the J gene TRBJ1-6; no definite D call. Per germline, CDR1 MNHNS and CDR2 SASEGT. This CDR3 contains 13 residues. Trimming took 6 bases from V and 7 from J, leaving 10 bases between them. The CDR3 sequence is CASSDPPNSPLHF. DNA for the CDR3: TGTGCCAGCAGCGACCCCCCAAATTCACCCCTCCACTTT.

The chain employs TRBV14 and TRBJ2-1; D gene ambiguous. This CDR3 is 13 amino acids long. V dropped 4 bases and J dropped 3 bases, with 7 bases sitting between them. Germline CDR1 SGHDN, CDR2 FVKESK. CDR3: CASSPQLYNEQFF. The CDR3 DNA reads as TGTGCCAGCAGCCCCCAGCTCTACAATGAGCAGTTCTTC.

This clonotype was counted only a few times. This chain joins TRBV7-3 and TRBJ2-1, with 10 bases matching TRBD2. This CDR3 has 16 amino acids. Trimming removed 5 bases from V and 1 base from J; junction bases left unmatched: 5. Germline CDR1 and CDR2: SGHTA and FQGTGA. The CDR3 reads CASSNSGRWSYNEQFF. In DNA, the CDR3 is TGTGCCAGCAGCAATAGCGGGAGGTGGTCCTACAATGAGCAGTTCTTC.

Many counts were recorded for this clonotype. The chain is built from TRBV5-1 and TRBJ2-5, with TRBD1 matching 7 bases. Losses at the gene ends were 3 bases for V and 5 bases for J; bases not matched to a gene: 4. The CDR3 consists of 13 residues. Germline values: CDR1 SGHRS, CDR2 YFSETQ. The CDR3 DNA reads TGCGCCAGCAGCTCCGACAGGGTTGAGACCCAGTACTTC. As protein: CASSSDRVETQYF.

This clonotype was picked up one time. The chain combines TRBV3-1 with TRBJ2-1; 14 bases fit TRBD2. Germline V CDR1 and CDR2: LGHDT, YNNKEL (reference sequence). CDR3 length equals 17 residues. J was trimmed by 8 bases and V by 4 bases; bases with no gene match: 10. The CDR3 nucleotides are TGTGCCAGCAGCCTAAGGACTAGCGGGAGGAGGGGGGATGAGCAGTTCTTC. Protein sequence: CASSLRTSGRRGDEQFF.

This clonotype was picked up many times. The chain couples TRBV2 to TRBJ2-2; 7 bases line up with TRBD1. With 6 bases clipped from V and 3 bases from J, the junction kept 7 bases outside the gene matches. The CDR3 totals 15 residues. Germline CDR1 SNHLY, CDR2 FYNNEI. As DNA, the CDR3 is TGTGCCAGCAGAAGACAGGGCGGTGACACCGGGGAGCTGTTTTTT. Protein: CASRRQGGDTGELFF.

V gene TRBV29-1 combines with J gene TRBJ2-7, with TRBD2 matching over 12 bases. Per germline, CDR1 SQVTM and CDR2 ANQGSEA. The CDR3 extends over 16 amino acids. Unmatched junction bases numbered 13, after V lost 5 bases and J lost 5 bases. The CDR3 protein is CSVLKWLAGGRNEQYF. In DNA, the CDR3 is TGCAGCGTTTTAAAGTGGCTAGCGGGAGGGCGCAACGAGCAGTACTTC.

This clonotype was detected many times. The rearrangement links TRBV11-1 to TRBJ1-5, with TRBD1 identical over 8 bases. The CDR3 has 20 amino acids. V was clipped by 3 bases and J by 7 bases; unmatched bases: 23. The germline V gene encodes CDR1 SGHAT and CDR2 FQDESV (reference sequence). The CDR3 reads CASSFVGGGTGALFGQPQHF. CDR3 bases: TGTGCCAGCAGCTTCGTAGGGGGGGGGACAGGTGCATTGTTCGGGCAGCCCCAGCATTTT.

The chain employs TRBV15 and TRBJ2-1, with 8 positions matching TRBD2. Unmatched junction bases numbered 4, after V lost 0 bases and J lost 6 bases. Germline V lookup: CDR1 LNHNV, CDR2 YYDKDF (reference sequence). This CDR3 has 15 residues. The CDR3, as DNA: TGTGCCACCAGCAGAGATCTCGCGGGAGGCAATGAGCAGTTCTTC. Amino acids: CATSRDLAGGNEQFF.

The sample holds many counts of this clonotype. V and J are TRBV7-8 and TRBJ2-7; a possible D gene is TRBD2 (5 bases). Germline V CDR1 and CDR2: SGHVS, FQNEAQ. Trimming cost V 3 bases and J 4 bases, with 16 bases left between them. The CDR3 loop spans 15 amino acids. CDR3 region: CASSFAFGVMYEQYF. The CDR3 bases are TGTGCCAGCAGCTTCGCGTTCGGGGTTATGTACGAGCAGTACTTC.

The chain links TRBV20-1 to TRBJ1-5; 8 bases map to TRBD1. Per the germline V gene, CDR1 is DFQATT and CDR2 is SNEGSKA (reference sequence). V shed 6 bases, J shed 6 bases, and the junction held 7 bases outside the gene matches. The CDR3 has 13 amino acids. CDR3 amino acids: CSAKTGEVQPQHF. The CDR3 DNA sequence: TGCAGTGCGAAGACAGGGGAGGTTCAGCCCCAGCATTTT.

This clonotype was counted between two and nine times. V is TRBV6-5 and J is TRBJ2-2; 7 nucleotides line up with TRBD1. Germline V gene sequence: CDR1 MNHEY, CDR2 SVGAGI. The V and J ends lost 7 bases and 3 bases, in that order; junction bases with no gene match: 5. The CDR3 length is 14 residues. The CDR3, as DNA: TGTGCCAGCACTTTAGGGGGCTACACCGGGGAGCTGTTTTTT. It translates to CASTLGGYTGELFF.

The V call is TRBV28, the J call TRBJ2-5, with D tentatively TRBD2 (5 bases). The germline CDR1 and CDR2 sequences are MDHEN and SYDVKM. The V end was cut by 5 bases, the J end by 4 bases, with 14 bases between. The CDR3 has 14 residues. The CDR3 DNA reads TGTGCCAGCAGTCACCCAGAACGGGGAGAGACCCAGTACTTC. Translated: CASSHPERGETQYF.

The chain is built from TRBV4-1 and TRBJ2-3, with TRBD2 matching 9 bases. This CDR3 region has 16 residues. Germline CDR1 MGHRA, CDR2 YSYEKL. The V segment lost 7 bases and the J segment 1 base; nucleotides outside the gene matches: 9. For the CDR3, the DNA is TGCGCCAGCACCAAAAACCCTAGCGGGGGCACAGATACGCAGTATTTT. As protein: CASTKNPSGGTDTQYF.

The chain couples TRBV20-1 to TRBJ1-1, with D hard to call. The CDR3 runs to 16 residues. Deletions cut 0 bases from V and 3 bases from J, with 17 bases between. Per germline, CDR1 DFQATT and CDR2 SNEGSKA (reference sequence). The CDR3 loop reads CSARDPDRQIDTEAFF. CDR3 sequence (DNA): TGCAGTGCTAGAGATCCCGACCGCCAGATTGACACTGAAGCTTTCTTT.

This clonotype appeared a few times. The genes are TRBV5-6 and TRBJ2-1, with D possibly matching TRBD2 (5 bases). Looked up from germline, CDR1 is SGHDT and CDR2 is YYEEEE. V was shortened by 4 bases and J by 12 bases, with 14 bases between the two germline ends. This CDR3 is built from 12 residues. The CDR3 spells CASSRLPNTQFF. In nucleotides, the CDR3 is TGTGCCAGCAGCCGACTACCCAATACGCAGTTCTTC.

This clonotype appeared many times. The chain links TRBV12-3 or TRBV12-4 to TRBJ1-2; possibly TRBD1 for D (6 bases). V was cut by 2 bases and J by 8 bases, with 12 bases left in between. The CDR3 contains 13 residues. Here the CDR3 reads CASSLSGAGGYTF. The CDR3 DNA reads TGTGCCAGCAGTTTATCAGGGGCGGGCGGCTACACCTTC.